The 6 T cell receptor beta chains below all came from one sample that was sequenced in a study of T cells after posttransplantation cyclophosphamide. Clones were read by immunoSEQ multiplex PCR, and TCRdb kept only the in-frame ones, dropping some. This sample has roughly 24,000 clones, each found more than once. Sequencing used PBMCs. Receptors were obtained from a woman in her fifties or sixties in good health, CMV-negative, and a related stem cell transplant donor.

This clone was found many times. The chain carries TRBV6-5 and TRBJ2-5; 11 bases agree with TRBD2. The CDR3 extends over 16 amino acids. The germline V gene has CDR1 MNHEY and CDR2 SVGAGI. V lost 2 bases, J lost 1 base, and 3 bases stayed unmatched. The CDR3 here is CASSYHLAGGQETQYF. The DNA of the CDR3 is TGTGCCAGCAGTTACCACCTAGCGGGAGGCCAAGAGACCCAGTACTTC.

This clone was counted at least ten times. The CDR3 here is CASSFTSGELFF. The CDR3 DNA is TGTGCCAGCAGTTTTACTAGCGGGGAGCTGTTTTTT. The chain combines TRBV6-6 with TRBJ2-2; D is possibly TRBD2 (5 bases). CDR3 size: 12 residues. V was clipped by 4 bases and J by 7 bases, with 7 bases between them. CDR1 MNHNY and CDR2 SVGAGI come from the germline V gene (reference sequence).

This clone was detected ten times or more. This chain uses TRBV27 with TRBJ1-1; 8 bases match TRBD1. The CDR3 loop spans 15 amino acids. Trimming removed 5 bases from V and 4 bases from J; junction bases left unmatched: 9. Germline V gene lookup returns CDR1 MNHEY and CDR2 SMNVEV (reference sequence). This CDR3 is CASSRAGGRPTEAFF. DNA of the CDR3: TGTGCCAGCAGTAGGGCAGGGGGCCGACCCACTGAAGCTTTCTTT.

This clone has just a few counts. The chain uses TRBV6-6 and TRBJ2-3; 8 positions match TRBD1. V shed 10 bases and J 2 bases; nucleotides not matched to a gene: 5. CDR1 and CDR2 from the germline V gene are MNHNY and SVGAGI (reference sequence). CDR3 length equals 13 residues. The CDR3 sequence is CATGTGYTDTQYF. Written as DNA, the CDR3 is TGTGCCACCGGGACAGGCTACACAGATACGCAGTATTTT.

Ten or more counts support this clone. The chain couples TRBV4-3 to TRBJ2-5, with a weak D call TRBD1 (6 bases). CDR1 is LGHNA, CDR2 YSLEER, per germline. V lost 0 bases to trimming and J lost 5 bases, with 13 bases between them. The CDR3 consists of 15 residues. The CDR3, as DNA: TGCGCCAGCAGCCAAGATGAGGGGGTGGGGGAGACCCAGTACTTC. This sequence encodes CASSQDEGVGETQYF.

This clone was counted at least ten times. The chain joins TRBV28 to TRBJ2-1, with 7 bases lining up with TRBD1. This CDR3 comprises 15 residues. Trimming removed 6 bases from V and 4 bases from J; junction bases left unmatched: 9. Germline V gives CDR1 MDHEN, CDR2 SYDVKM. The CDR3 nucleotides read TGTGCCAGCAGGGGGACAGAGGTGAGATACAATGAGCAGTTCTTC. It codes for CASRGTEVRYNEQFF.